One T cell receptor beta chain is described in this entry. The data stem from a study of blood T cell repertoires in COVID-19. Study context: Samples taken during acute and convalescent COVID-19 were collected in the United States, Italy and Spain.

Germline lookup yields CDR1 MDHEN and CDR2 SYDVKM. V dropped 10 bases and J dropped 0 bases, with 13 bases sitting between them. The CDR3 totals 14 residues. Method: immunoSEQ multiplex PCR; TCRdb's copy keeps in-frame clones and lacks some. Of some 69,000 clones in the sample, roughly 80% are singletons; the top ten hold roughly 20%. The chain has TRBV28 and TRBJ1-5; D might be TRBD1 (5 bases). Material: peripheral blood. The receptor was isolated from a woman in her 70s with acute or convalescent COVID-19. For the CDR3, the DNA is TGTGCCACCCGGGGGGGGAATAGCAATCAGCCCCAGCATTTT. This translates into CATRGGNSNQPQHF.